These T cell receptor beta chains were read from a single sample in a study of blood T cell repertoires in COVID-19. Data came from immunoSEQ multiplex PCR; TCRdb stores just in-frame clones and leaves some out. This repertoire shows about 12,000 clones, 65% to 90% found once; its top ten account for less than 4.5%. The sample consisted of peripheral blood. Every receptor here comes from a woman aged 55-70 years with acute or convalescent COVID-19. The CDR3 runs from the conserved cysteine through the conserved F or W. D genes are given only for firm matches. Where a row states a size, it is once, few, many or the class of an expanded clone; other rows omit it.

cdr3_nt	cdr3_aa	v_call	j_call	d_call	clone_size
TGTGCCAGCAGTGAAATGAGTGCGGGGTCCGATACGCAGTATTTT	CASSEMSAGSDTQYF	TRBV6-1	TRBJ2-3	.	.
TGTGCCAGCAGCATTAGCGGGGGGGCGAGGAATGAGCAGTTCTTC	CASSISGGARNEQFF	TRBV7-3	TRBJ2-1	TRBD2	.
TGTGCCAGCAGTTTTGGACAGACTAGCACAGATACGCAGTATTTT	CASSFGQTSTDTQYF	TRBV13	TRBJ2-3	.	.
TGTGCCAGCAGTTTAGTTGCAGGGGCGAGTAATGGCTACACCTTC	CASSLVAGASNGYTF	TRBV7-9	TRBJ1-2	.	few
TGTGCCAGCAGCTTGGCCCTCAGGGCGGCAGATACGCAGTATTTT	CASSLALRAADTQYF	TRBV5-8	TRBJ2-3	.	.
TGTGCCAGCAGCCCGGGGACAGTCGGCTCTGGAAACACCATATATTTT	CASSPGTVGSGNTIYF	TRBV5-6	TRBJ1-3	TRBD1	once
TGTGCCACCAGCAGACATAATCAGCCCCAGCATTTT	CATSRHNQPQHF	TRBV15	TRBJ1-5	.	.
TGTGCCAGCAACCCTGCCAGGGGCGGACAGCCCCAGCATTTT	CASNPARGGQPQHF	TRBV6-5	TRBJ1-5	.	.
TGCGCCAGCAGGTTAGACACGGGGGATGGCTACACCTTC	CASRLDTGDGYTF	TRBV5-1	TRBJ1-2	.	.
TGTGCCAGCAGCCTGGACTACTCCTCCTACAATGAGCAGTTCTTC	CASSLDYSSYNEQFF	TRBV7-9	TRBJ2-1	.	.
TGTGCCAGCAGCGGTCGGTATAGGACAGGGTTGCGAGGCTACACCTTC	CASSGRYRTGLRGYTF	TRBV5-4	TRBJ1-2	TRBD1	.
TGTGCCAGCAGCCAAGGGCTAGCGGGGCTCGGGAATGAGCAGTTCTTC	CASSQGLAGLGNEQFF	TRBV3-1/TRBV3-2	TRBJ2-1	TRBD2	few
TGTGCCAGCAGCTTGGGACAAATCGGGGAGCTGTTTTTT	CASSLGQIGELFF	TRBV5-4	TRBJ2-2	.	.
TGTGCCAGCAGCTTACGCCAGATCGCAGATACGCAGTATTTT	CASSLRQIADTQYF	TRBV7-6	TRBJ2-3	.	.
TGTGCCAGCAGTCGGGACAGGGGCCCCATGAACACTGAAGCTTTCTTT	CASSRDRGPMNTEAFF	TRBV2	TRBJ1-1	TRBD1	.
TGTGCCAGCTCACCTGGGGCAGCAGACCTGGTCTATGGCTACACCTTC	CASSPGAADLVYGYTF	TRBV18	TRBJ1-2	.	.
TGTGCCAGCTCTCTAAGCGGGGCGAAGGATACGCAGTATTTT	CASSLSGAKDTQYF	TRBV7-3	TRBJ2-3	TRBD2	.
TGTGCCAGTAGTGGCTCGACTAGCGGGCGAACCTACAATGAGCAGTTCTTC	CASSGSTSGRTYNEQFF	TRBV19	TRBJ2-1	TRBD2	.
TGTGCCAGCAGCCTCCCCCTGGCGGGGGCGAACACCGGGGAGCTGTTTTTT	CASSLPLAGANTGELFF	TRBV11-2	TRBJ2-2	TRBD2	.
TGTGCCATCAGGGACGACAGGGCCATGAACACCGGGGAGCTGTTTTTT	CAIRDDRAMNTGELFF	TRBV10-3	TRBJ2-2	TRBD1	.
TGTGCCAGCAGTTACTCGACAGGCACAGATACGCAGTATTTT	CASSYSTGTDTQYF	TRBV6-6	TRBJ2-3	.	.
TGTGCCAGCAAGCGACAGGGAGACGGGACCGGGGAGCTGTTTTTT	CASKRQGDGTGELFF	TRBV2	TRBJ2-2	TRBD1	.
TGTGCCAGCAGTTCAGGGACAGCCTATGGCTACACCTTC	CASSSGTAYGYTF	TRBV12-3/TRBV12-4	TRBJ1-2	TRBD1	.
TGTGCCAGCAGCTCTTTAGCGGGGGGGCCTGGGCAGTTCTTC	CASSSLAGGPGQFF	TRBV7-2	TRBJ2-1	TRBD2	.
TGTGCCTGCCTACCTCGGACAGTTCGAACTGAAGCTTTCTTT	CACLPRTVRTEAFF	TRBV30	TRBJ1-1	.	.
TGCAGTGCTAGTTCGGGTCATGAGCAGTTCTTC	CSASSGHEQFF	TRBV20-1	TRBJ2-1	.	.
TGCGCCAGCAGCTCAGTGGGAGGGATTGAGTCGAGTGGCTACACCTTC	CASSSVGGIESSGYTF	TRBV5-1	TRBJ1-2	.	.
TGCGCCAGCAGCTCCCTCCCTTCTACAGGGGGAATATATTATGGCTACACCTTC	CASSSLPSTGGIYYGYTF	TRBV5-1	TRBJ1-2	TRBD1	.
TGTGCCACCACAGCGGACACTGAAGCTTTCTTT	CATTADTEAFF	TRBV10-3	TRBJ1-1	.	.
TGTGCCAGTAGTATATCCAGGGCCGGGAGTCAGCCCCAGCATTTT	CASSISRAGSQPQHF	TRBV19	TRBJ1-5	.	few
TGTGCCAGCACAGGGGAAGAGACCCAGTACTTC	CASTGEETQYF	TRBV18	TRBJ2-5	TRBD1	.
TGTGCCAGCAGCTCCGGGGTGGCGGGGGGGTACAATGAGCAGTTCTTC	CASSSGVAGGYNEQFF	TRBV3-1/TRBV3-2	TRBJ2-1	TRBD2	.
TGTGCCAGTAAGAGTAGACTGAACACCGGGGAGCTGTTTTTT	CASKSRLNTGELFF	TRBV19	TRBJ2-2	.	few
TGTGCCAGCAGCCAAGATTGGCATGGCTACACCTTC	CASSQDWHGYTF	TRBV3-1/TRBV3-2	TRBJ1-2	.	once
TGCAGTGCTAGTGCAGGGTGGGATGAAAAACTGTTTTTT	CSASAGWDEKLFF	TRBV20-1	TRBJ1-4	.	.
TGTGCCAGCAGCCAAGACTCCACAGATGATCAAGAGACCCAGTACTTC	CASSQDSTDDQETQYF	TRBV3-1/TRBV3-2	TRBJ2-5	.	.
TGTGCCAGCAGGGCGGGGGCCAAGAGCACTGAAGCTTTCTTT	CASRAGAKSTEAFF	TRBV2	TRBJ1-1	.	.
TGTGCCAGCACCGGGGGGGACAGGGGCGTATACTTTAATGAAAAACTGTTTTTT	CASTGGDRGVYFNEKLFF	TRBV28	TRBJ1-4	TRBD1	.
TGTGCCAGCAGCCCAAAACCGGGTAGCCTCTACGAGCAGTACTTC	CASSPKPGSLYEQYF	TRBV3-1/TRBV3-2	TRBJ2-7	.	.
TGTGCCAGCAGTTCCCCCGGGACAGGCACTGAAGCTTTCTTT	CASSSPGTGTEAFF	TRBV6-2/TRBV6-3	TRBJ1-1	TRBD1	.
TGTGCCAGTAGTATAATAGGGGGACTAGGGATCTACGAGCAGTACTTC	CASSIIGGLGIYEQYF	TRBV19	TRBJ2-7	TRBD2	once
TGTGCCAGCAGCAAGACAGCCTCTGGGGCCAACGTCCTGACTTTC	CASSKTASGANVLTF	TRBV6-5	TRBJ2-6	.	.
TGTGCCAGCAGCGCGACAGGGGTTGGGAACACCGGGGAGCTGTTTTTT	CASSATGVGNTGELFF	TRBV9	TRBJ2-2	TRBD1	.
TGTGCCAGCTCACCACTAACTAATGAGCAGTTCTTC	CASSPLTNEQFF	TRBV18	TRBJ2-1	.	.
TGTGCCAGCAGCTGGGGAAGCTATGGACAGAACTATGGCTACACCTTC	CASSWGSYGQNYGYTF	TRBV11-3	TRBJ1-2	.	.
TGTGCCAGCAGGGGCGGGACAGGGACGTATAGCAATCAGCCCCAGCATTTT	CASRGGTGTYSNQPQHF	TRBV27	TRBJ1-5	TRBD1	.
TGTGCCAGCAGCCAGAACCTCGGACAGGGGTCGTACGAGCAGTACTTC	CASSQNLGQGSYEQYF	TRBV11-2	TRBJ2-7	TRBD1	.
TGCAGTGCTAGGAAGGACATCTACACCTTC	CSARKDIYTF	TRBV20-1	TRBJ1-2	.	.
TGTGCCAGCAGGGGACTAGATACGCAGTATTTT	CASRGLDTQYF	TRBV28	TRBJ2-3	.	.
TGCGCCAGCAGCCTGACGGGAGACAGGGCCCATGGCTCTGGGGCCAACGTCCTGACTTTC	CASSLTGDRAHGSGANVLTF	TRBV4-1	TRBJ2-6	.	.
TGTGCCAGCAGGAGGGAGGTTGTCCAAGAGACCCAGTACTTC	CASRREVVQETQYF	TRBV6-5	TRBJ2-5	.	.
TGTGCCAGCAGCTTAGCGGGGGGGCCGAGGGAGCAGTACTTC	CASSLAGGPREQYF	TRBV7-9	TRBJ2-7	.	.
TGCGCCAGCAGCCCCGGCACAGGGTGGAGTAATGAAAAACTGTTTTTT	CASSPGTGWSNEKLFF	TRBV5-1	TRBJ1-4	.	.
TGTGCCAGCAGCCTTACAAGGGGCAGGGGTCGACGGACAACTAATGAAAAACTGTTTTTT	CASSLTRGRGRRTTNEKLFF	TRBV7-8	TRBJ1-4	.	.
TGTGCCAGCAGTTTAAGCGGGGGGTTAGGCAATGAGCAGTTCTTC	CASSLSGGLGNEQFF	TRBV5-4	TRBJ2-1	TRBD2	once
TGTGCCAGTCGACAGTCTGGTGATTCACCCCTCCACTTT	CASRQSGDSPLHF	TRBV6-4	TRBJ1-6	.	once
TGTGCCAGCAGCTATACAGGAGCTGGGGCCAACGTCCTGACTTTC	CASSYTGAGANVLTF	TRBV7-3	TRBJ2-6	.	.
TGTGCCAGCAGCCAAGGGGGGACAGGGGAAGGTTGGCAGCCCCAGCATTTT	CASSQGGTGEGWQPQHF	TRBV3-1/TRBV3-2	TRBJ1-5	TRBD1	.
TGTGCCAGCAGTGAACACGGGACAGACAGCTCCTACGAGCAGTACTTC	CASSEHGTDSSYEQYF	TRBV2	TRBJ2-7	TRBD1	.